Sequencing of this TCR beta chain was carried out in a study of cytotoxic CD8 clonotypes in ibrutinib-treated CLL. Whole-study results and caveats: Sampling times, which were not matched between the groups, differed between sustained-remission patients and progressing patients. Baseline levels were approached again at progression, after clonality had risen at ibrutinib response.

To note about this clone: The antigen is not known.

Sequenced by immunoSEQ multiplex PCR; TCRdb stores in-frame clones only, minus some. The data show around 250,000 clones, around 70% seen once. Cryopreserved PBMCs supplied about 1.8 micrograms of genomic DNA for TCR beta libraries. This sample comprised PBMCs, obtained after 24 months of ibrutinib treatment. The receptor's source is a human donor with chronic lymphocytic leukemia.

As DNA, the CDR3 is TGTGCCAGCAGCTCCCCGACACGAGGCAACATTCAGTACTTC. Amino acid sequence: CASSSPTRGNIQYF. The genes are TRBV7-2 and TRBJ2-4; the D is unclear. The germline gives CDR1 SGHTA, CDR2 FQGNSA. The CDR3 runs to 14 residues. Trimming removed 4 bases at V and 7 bases at J, with 14 bases between.